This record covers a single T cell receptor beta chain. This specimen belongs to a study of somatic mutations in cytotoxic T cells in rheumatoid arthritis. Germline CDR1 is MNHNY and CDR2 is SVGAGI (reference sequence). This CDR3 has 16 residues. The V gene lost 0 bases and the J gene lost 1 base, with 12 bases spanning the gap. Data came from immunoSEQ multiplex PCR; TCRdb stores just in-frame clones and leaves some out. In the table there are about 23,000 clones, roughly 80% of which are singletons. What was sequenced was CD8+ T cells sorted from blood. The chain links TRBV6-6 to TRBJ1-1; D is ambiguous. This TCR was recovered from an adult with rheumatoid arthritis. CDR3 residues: CASSYSWVKENTEAFF. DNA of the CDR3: TGTGCCAGCAGTTACTCCTGGGTGAAGGAGAACACTGAAGCTTTCTTT.